This TCR beta chain is drawn from a study of blood T cell repertoires in COVID-19. Which cohort a participant joined came from the clinical history participants gave. Sequencing used immunoSEQ multiplex PCR; TCRdb keeps in-frame clones, though not all of them. The data show 150,000 to 200,000 clones, with roughly 82% seen just once and 4% to 6.5% held by the top ten. Germline CDR1 is SGHRS and CDR2 is YFSETQ. The CDR3 extends over 16 amino acids. Trimming removed 2 bases from V and 0 bases from J, with 14 bases in between. Sequenced: PBMCs or T cells enriched from blood (not recorded which). The TCR originated in a woman aged 55-70 years with acute COVID-19. The V gene is TRBV5-1, the J gene TRBJ1-2, with unresolved D. The CDR3 coding sequence is TGCGCCAGCAGCTTCCTCGGAGGATCTACTAACTATGGCTACACCTTC. This translates into CASSFLGGSTNYGYTF. Full variable domain (outside the CDR3, taken from reference TRBV5-1 and TRBJ1-2): KAGVTQTPRYLIKTRGQQVTLSCSPISGHRSVSWYQQTPGQGLQFLFEYFSETQRNKGNFPGRFSGRQFSNSRSEMNVSTLELGDSALYLCASSFLGGSTNYGYTFGSGTRLTVV.